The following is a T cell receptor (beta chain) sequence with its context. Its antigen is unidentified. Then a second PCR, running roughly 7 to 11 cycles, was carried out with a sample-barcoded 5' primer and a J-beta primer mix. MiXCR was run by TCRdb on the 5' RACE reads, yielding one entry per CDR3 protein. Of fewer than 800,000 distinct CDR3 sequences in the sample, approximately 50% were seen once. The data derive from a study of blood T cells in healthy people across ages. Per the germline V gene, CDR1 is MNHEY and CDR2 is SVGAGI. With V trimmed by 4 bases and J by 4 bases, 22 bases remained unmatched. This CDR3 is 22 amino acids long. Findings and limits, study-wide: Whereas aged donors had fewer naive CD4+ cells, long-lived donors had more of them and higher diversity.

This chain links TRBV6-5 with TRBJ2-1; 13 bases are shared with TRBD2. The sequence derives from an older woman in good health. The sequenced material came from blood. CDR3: CASSFRTSGRSVWTTSYNEQFF. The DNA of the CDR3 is TGTGCCAGCAGTTTTCGGACTAGCGGGAGATCTGTTTGGACCACCTCATACAATGAGCAGTTCTTC.